The T cell receptor (beta chain) described here comes from a study of OX40 agonist ivuxolimab in advanced cancers. Overall study context: Every 2 weeks, patients received ivuxolimab intravenously, dosed at 0.01 to 10 mg/kg.

Patients were ruled out by autoimmune disease history or systemic immunosuppression. This clone was seen only once. Its antigen remains unknown. Study findings and constraints: The study found that CD8+ T cells averaged more expanded clones than CD4+. The investigators did not determine what antigen specificity the expanded peripheral T cells had.

The repertoire was sequenced with immunoSEQ multiplex PCR; TCRdb's copy has only in-frame clones and lacks some. The table shows 69,000 or so clones, with approximately 85% occurring only once. The sequences come from CD4+ or CD8+ T cells sorted from blood, collected in a trial of the OX40 agonist ivuxolimab. The receptor was derived from an adult with an advanced solid tumor such as melanoma, head and neck, liver or kidney cancer.

CDR3: CASSPPGTRFYEQYF. The CDR3 bases are TGTGCCAGCAGCCCACCCGGGACTAGATTCTACGAGCAGTACTTC. This chain links TRBV7-6 with TRBJ2-7, with 8 bases matching TRBD2. CDR3 size: 15 residues. The trim removed 5 bases at V and 3 bases at J, leaving 9 bases unmatched. Germline V gives CDR1 SGHVS, CDR2 FNYEAQ.